The rows below give T cell receptor beta chains drawn from one sample of a study of T cell repertoires in cytomegalovirus infection. TCRdb reprocessed the reads via MiXCR and lists one record per CDR3 protein. This table holds roughly 600,000 distinct CDR3 sequences, 24% found once. The material sequenced was CD8+ T cells from PBMCs. These TCRs come from a human donor in good health (CMV status not recorded). Some clones in this sample may be carry-over from other donors' samples. The CDR3 runs from the conserved cysteine through the conserved F or W. A D gene is named only where the DNA matches it firmly. Not every row has a clone size; where given, it reads once, few, many or a size class.

V: TRBV19
size: once
D: .
J: TRBJ1-1
CDR3: CASSIRVGTVEAFF
DNA: TGTGCCAGTAGTATTCGAGTCGGGACGGTTGAAGCTTTCTTT

V: TRBV15
size: .
D: .
J: TRBJ2-1
CDR3: CATSSQGSGLYNEQFF
DNA: TGTGCCACCAGCTCCCAGGGCAGTGGACTTTACAATGAGCAGTTCTTC

V: TRBV28
size: many
D: TRBD2
J: TRBJ2-3
CDR3: CASSLWAGDTDTQYF
DNA: TGTGCCAGCAGTTTATGGGCGGGGGACACAGATACGCAGTATTTT

V: TRBV6-2/TRBV6-3
size: .
D: .
J: TRBJ2-5
CDR3: CASSVGPRLEETQYF
DNA: TGTGCCAGCAGTGTCGGGCCACGACTGGAAGAGACCCAGTACTTC

V: TRBV5-4
size: few
D: TRBD2
J: TRBJ2-3
CDR3: CASTGGENSDTQYF
DNA: TGTGCCAGCACGGGAGGGGAAAACTCCGATACGCAGTATTTT

V: TRBV7-6
size: many
D: .
J: TRBJ2-3
CDR3: CASSWNRDGSSSTDTQYF
DNA: TGTGCCAGCAGCTGGAACCGGGACGGATCGTCTAGCACAGATACGCAGTATTTT

V: TRBV7-3
size: .
D: .
J: TRBJ1-2
CDR3: CASGLSGDYGYTF
DNA: TGTGCCAGCGGCCTCTCGGGGGACTATGGCTACACCTTC

V: TRBV7-2
size: many
D: .
J: TRBJ2-3
CDR3: CASSWPGATDTQYF
DNA: TGTGCCAGCAGCTGGCCGGGAGCCACAGATACGCAGTATTTT

V: TRBV7-9
size: many
D: .
J: TRBJ1-6
CDR3: CASSRQPSLTSPLHF
DNA: TGTGCCAGCAGCCGACAGCCCTCATTGACCTCACCCCTCCACTTT

V: TRBV5-6
size: many
D: .
J: TRBJ1-1
CDR3: CASSLAPLGYTEAFF
DNA: TGTGCCAGCAGCCTGGCCCCCTTGGGGTACACTGAAGCTTTCTTT

V: TRBV2
size: .
D: TRBD1
J: TRBJ1-1
CDR3: CARDRDGTEAFF
DNA: TGTGCCAGGGACAGGGATGGCACTGAAGCTTTCTTT

V: TRBV12-3/TRBV12-4
size: many
D: .
J: TRBJ1-3
CDR3: CASRAPDSASGNTIYF
DNA: TGTGCCAGCAGGGCTCCGGACAGCGCCTCTGGAAACACCATATATTTT

V: TRBV7-3
size: many
D: TRBD1
J: TRBJ2-1
CDR3: CASSLGQGAANEQFF
DNA: TGTGCCAGCAGCTTAGGACAGGGGGCTGCCAATGAGCAGTTCTTC

V: TRBV6-8
size: .
D: .
J: TRBJ2-2
CDR3: CASSLSAVRELFF
DNA: TGTGCCAGCAGCCTAAGCGCGGTCCGGGAGCTGTTTTTT

V: TRBV2
size: few
D: TRBD2
J: TRBJ2-1
CDR3: CASSEASGPHNEQFF
DNA: TGTGCCAGCAGTGAAGCTAGCGGGCCACACAATGAGCAGTTCTTC

V: TRBV4-1
size: .
D: .
J: TRBJ1-2
CDR3: CASSQDNRGANYGYTF
DNA: TGCGCCAGCAGCCAAGACAATCGGGGCGCGAACTATGGCTACACCTTC

V: TRBV12-3/TRBV12-4
size: .
D: TRBD2
J: TRBJ2-1
CDR3: CASRRGGGVNEQFF
DNA: TGTGCCAGCCGCCGGGGCGGGGGGGTAAATGAGCAGTTCTTC

V: TRBV6-4
size: .
D: TRBD2
J: TRBJ2-5
CDR3: CASSDWRGDQETQYF
DNA: TGTGCCAGCAGTGACTGGCGGGGGGACCAAGAGACCCAGTACTTC

V: TRBV6-2/TRBV6-3
size: few
D: .
J: TRBJ1-5
CDR3: CASTQGLRQPQHF
DNA: TGTGCCAGCACCCAAGGGTTAAGGCAGCCCCAGCATTTT

V: TRBV6-2/TRBV6-3
size: .
D: .
J: TRBJ2-7
CDR3: CASSPGLLPEQYF
DNA: TGTGCCAGCAGCCCGGGACTCCTACCGGAGCAGTACTTC

V: TRBV7-2
size: many
D: TRBD2
J: TRBJ2-3
CDR3: CASSLEASGGDTQYF
DNA: TGTGCCAGCAGCTTAGAGGCTAGCGGGGGTGATACGCAGTATTTT

V: TRBV10-3
size: .
D: TRBD1
J: TRBJ1-5
CDR3: CAIRSDRGDQPQHF
DNA: TGTGCCATCAGATCCGACAGGGGGGATCAGCCCCAGCATTTT

V: TRBV5-1
size: many
D: TRBD1
J: TRBJ2-7
CDR3: CASSFGDRGIGEQYF
DNA: TGCGCCAGCAGCTTCGGGGACAGGGGGATCGGCGAGCAGTACTTC

V: TRBV23-1
size: few
D: TRBD1
J: TRBJ2-7
CDR3: CASSQYPGQGNEQYF
DNA: TGCGCCAGCAGTCAATACCCGGGACAGGGGAACGAGCAGTACTTC

V: TRBV7-9
size: .
D: TRBD1
J: TRBJ1-2
CDR3: CASRWPGQDNYGYTF
DNA: TGTGCCAGCCGTTGGCCGGGACAGGACAACTATGGCTACACCTTC

V: TRBV9
size: .
D: .
J: TRBJ1-1
CDR3: CASSVGGSPTEAFF
DNA: TGTGCCAGCAGCGTAGGAGGGTCCCCCACTGAAGCTTTCTTT

V: TRBV27
size: many
D: .
J: TRBJ2-3
CDR3: CASIGDTQYF
DNA: TGTGCCAGCATCGGAGATACGCAGTATTTT

V: TRBV25-1
size: few
D: TRBD2
J: TRBJ2-5
CDR3: CASSGRLAGATQETQYF
DNA: TGTGCCAGCAGTGGCAGACTAGCGGGGGCCACACAAGAGACCCAGTACTTC

V: TRBV12-3/TRBV12-4
size: many
D: .
J: TRBJ1-2
CDR3: CASTLSQQGSYGYTF
DNA: TGTGCCAGCACACTCTCCCAACAGGGTTCCTATGGCTACACCTTC

V: TRBV7-9
size: many
D: TRBD1
J: TRBJ2-5
CDR3: CASSFPGQVYQETQYF
DNA: TGTGCCAGCAGCTTTCCGGGACAGGTATACCAAGAGACCCAGTACTTC

V: TRBV19
size: few
D: .
J: TRBJ2-1
CDR3: CASSIWLDSYNEQFF
DNA: TGTGCCAGTAGTATTTGGCTAGACTCCTACAATGAGCAGTTCTTC

V: TRBV11-1
size: .
D: .
J: TRBJ2-1
CDR3: CASSPERQYPNYEQFF
DNA: TGTGCCAGCAGTCCTGAGAGACAGTACCCCAATTATGAGCAGTTCTTC

V: TRBV4-2
size: .
D: TRBD2
J: TRBJ2-3
CDR3: CASSQGWVLAPDTQYF
DNA: TGTGCCAGCAGCCAAGGATGGGTACTAGCGCCAGATACGCAGTATTTT

V: TRBV7-9
size: many
D: .
J: TRBJ1-1
CDR3: CASSLAVRQAFF
DNA: TGTGCCAGCAGCTTAGCAGTCCGTCAGGCTTTCTTT

V: TRBV28
size: .
D: TRBD1
J: TRBJ2-5
CDR3: CASRPRGQGETQYF
DNA: TGTGCCAGCAGGCCCCGAGGACAGGGAGAGACCCAGTACTTC

V: TRBV27
size: few
D: .
J: TRBJ2-2
CDR3: CASGFDFGGELFF
DNA: TGTGCCAGCGGTTTTGATTTTGGCGGGGAGCTGTTTTTT

V: TRBV7-2
size: many
D: .
J: TRBJ1-1
CDR3: CASSLLGNPLKAFF
DNA: TGTGCCAGCAGCTTACTAGGTAATCCTCTAAAAGCTTTCTTT

V: TRBV7-2
size: few
D: TRBD1
J: TRBJ2-1
CDR3: CASPRDRGNEQFF
DNA: TGTGCCAGCCCCCGGGACAGGGGCAATGAGCAGTTCTTC

V: TRBV15
size: .
D: TRBD2
J: TRBJ2-3
CDR3: CATSTGGGDTQYF
DNA: TGTGCCACCAGCACGGGGGGAGGAGATACGCAGTATTTT

V: TRBV24-1
size: many
D: TRBD1
J: TRBJ2-1
CDR3: CATSDSKQGATYNEQFF
DNA: TGTGCCACCAGTGATTCAAAGCAGGGGGCGACCTACAATGAGCAGTTCTTC